Listed below are T cell receptor beta chains from one sample, sequenced in a study of OX40 agonist ivuxolimab in advanced cancers. Sequenced by immunoSEQ multiplex PCR; TCRdb stores in-frame clones only, minus some. The data show under 70,000 clones, approximately 84% seen once. This material consisted of CD4+ or CD8+ T cells sorted from blood, taken in a trial of the OX40 agonist ivuxolimab. All receptors derive from an adult with an advanced solid tumor such as melanoma, head and neck, liver or kidney cancer. Each CDR3 is given with its conserved first and last residue. A D gene is named only where the DNA matches it firmly. Not all rows give a size; the values are once, few, many and, for expanded clones, a class.

CDR3: CASSLPGGPRETQYF
DNA: TGTGCCAGCAGTTTACCCGGGGGCCCCCGAGAGACCCAGTACTTC
length: 15
size: .
D: .
V: TRBV27
J: TRBJ2-5

CDR3: CASSQDWTEAFF
DNA: TGCGCCAGCAGCCAAGATTGGACTGAAGCTTTCTTT
length: 12
size: few
D: .
V: TRBV4-3
J: TRBJ1-1

CDR3: CASSEDSEVGNTIYF
DNA: TGTGCCAGCAGCGAGGACAGCGAGGTGGGAAACACCATATATTTT
length: 15
size: .
D: .
V: TRBV6-1
J: TRBJ1-3

CDR3: CASSGQGMTEAFF
DNA: TGTGCCAGCAGTGGACAGGGGATGACTGAAGCTTTCTTT
length: 13
size: .
D: TRBD1
V: TRBV6-1
J: TRBJ1-1

CDR3: CASSRQGGTEAFF
DNA: TGCGCCAGCAGCCGACAGGGGGGGACTGAAGCTTTCTTT
length: 13
size: few
D: TRBD1
V: TRBV5-1
J: TRBJ1-1

CDR3: CASSSGAQETQYF
DNA: TGCGCCAGCAGCTCCGGGGCCCAAGAGACCCAGTACTTC
length: 13
size: .
D: .
V: TRBV5-1
J: TRBJ2-5

CDR3: CASADSLGGEQYF
DNA: TGTGCCAGCGCCGACAGTTTAGGTGGCGAGCAGTACTTC
length: 13
size: .
D: .
V: TRBV27
J: TRBJ2-7

CDR3: CASSKKTVNYGYTF
DNA: TGTGCCAGCAGCAAAAAGACAGTTAACTATGGCTACACCTTC
length: 14
size: .
D: .
V: TRBV21-1
J: TRBJ1-2

CDR3: CASSGGFMNTEAFF
DNA: TGTGCCAGCAGTGGCGGCTTTATGAACACTGAAGCTTTCTTT
length: 14
size: once
D: .
V: TRBV2
J: TRBJ1-1

CDR3: CASSFFAGDWAEQFF
DNA: TGTGCCAGCAGCTTTTTCGCGGGAGATTGGGCTGAGCAGTTCTTC
length: 15
size: .
D: TRBD2
V: TRBV5-5
J: TRBJ2-1

CDR3: CASSPIAMSMGQLGTAQYF
DNA: TGTGCCAGCTCACCCATCGCCATGTCAATGGGACAGTTAGGAACGGCCCAGTACTTC
length: 19
size: .
D: TRBD1
V: TRBV18
J: TRBJ2-5

CDR3: CASSLGGDTQYF
DNA: TGCGCCAGCTCCCTAGGCGGAGATACGCAGTATTTT
length: 12
size: .
D: .
V: TRBV5-1
J: TRBJ2-3

CDR3: CASSYRGGETQYF
DNA: TGTGCCAGCAGTTACAGGGGAGGAGAGACCCAGTACTTC
length: 13
size: .
D: .
V: TRBV6-5
J: TRBJ2-5

CDR3: CASSLDSFASGSGNEQFF
DNA: TGTGCCAGCAGCTTAGATTCTTTTGCTAGCGGGAGCGGTAATGAGCAGTTCTTC
length: 18
size: .
D: TRBD2
V: TRBV11-2
J: TRBJ2-1

CDR3: CASSYLGLAGGYEQYF
DNA: TGTGCCAGCAGCTACCTAGGACTAGCGGGAGGCTACGAGCAGTACTTC
length: 16
size: .
D: TRBD2
V: TRBV5-6
J: TRBJ2-7

CDR3: CASSSGTSGTNEQFF
DNA: TGTGCCAGCAGCTCGGGGACTAGCGGGACAAATGAGCAGTTCTTC
length: 15
size: .
D: TRBD2
V: TRBV7-9
J: TRBJ2-1

CDR3: CASSGTSGSNNEQFF
DNA: TGTGCCAGCAGTGGGACTAGCGGTAGCAACAATGAGCAGTTCTTC
length: 15
size: .
D: TRBD2
V: TRBV6-1
J: TRBJ2-1

CDR3: CASSIEGRYNEQFF
DNA: TGTGCCAGTAGTATAGAAGGGCGGTACAATGAGCAGTTCTTC
length: 14
size: .
D: .
V: TRBV19
J: TRBJ2-1

CDR3: CASSRQIGDTQYF
DNA: TGTGCCAGCAGTCGCCAAATCGGAGATACGCAGTATTTT
length: 13
size: .
D: .
V: TRBV28
J: TRBJ2-3

CDR3: CASSFRYGYTF
DNA: TGTGCCAGCAGTTTTCGGTATGGCTACACCTTC
length: 11
size: .
D: .
V: TRBV28
J: TRBJ1-2

CDR3: CASSPDRSGEQYF
DNA: TGTGCCAGCAGCCCCGACCGTAGTGGCGAGCAGTACTTC
length: 13
size: .
D: .
V: TRBV7-3
J: TRBJ2-7

CDR3: CASSGRTGGNEKLFF
DNA: TGTGCCAGCAGCGGCAGGACAGGGGGCAATGAAAAACTGTTTTTT
length: 15
size: .
D: TRBD1
V: TRBV2
J: TRBJ1-4

CDR3: CASSQDEAKNIQYF
DNA: TGCGCCAGCAGCCAAGATGAGGCCAAAAACATTCAGTACTTC
length: 14
size: .
D: .
V: TRBV4-1
J: TRBJ2-4

CDR3: CASSQDNYEQYF
DNA: TGTGCCAGCAGTCAGGACAACTACGAGCAGTACTTC
length: 12
size: .
D: .
V: TRBV11-1
J: TRBJ2-7

CDR3: CASSPATGVETQYF
DNA: TGTGCCAGCAGCCCTGCAACGGGGGTAGAGACCCAGTACTTC
length: 14
size: .
D: .
V: TRBV7-2
J: TRBJ2-5

CDR3: CSVETGETQYF
DNA: TGCAGCGTTGAAACAGGGGAGACCCAGTACTTC
length: 11
size: once
D: .
V: TRBV29-1
J: TRBJ2-5

CDR3: CASSEIRTSGRF
DNA: TGTGCCAGCAGTGAAATTCGGACTAGCGGGAGATTC
length: 12
size: once
D: TRBD2
V: TRBV2
J: TRBJ2-7

CDR3: CASSPSRDINYGYTF
DNA: TGTGCCAGCAGTCCTTCCCGGGATATTAACTATGGCTACACCTTC
length: 15
size: .
D: .
V: TRBV28
J: TRBJ1-2